These 23 T cell receptor beta chains came from one sample sequenced in a study of T-cell reconstitution after alpha-beta-depleted transplantation in children. Unique molecular identifiers were incorporated when the TCRbeta library was constructed. From the PCR reads, TCRdb called clonotypes with MiXCR, one entry per CDR3 protein. The sample has approximately 630,000 distinct CDR3 sequences, approximately 14% seen once. Here the sequenced sample was PBMCs, taken before TCRalphabeta/CD19-depleted stem cell transplant. These receptors all come from a girl aged 2 to 10 with congenital amegakaryocytic thrombocytopenia, due to receive a stem cell transplant.

This clonotype was observed a few times. The chain combines TRBV5-1 with TRBJ2-3; D unclear. CDR1 SGHRS and CDR2 YFSETQ come from the germline V gene. This CDR3 is built from 13 residues. V lost 5 bases, J lost 6 bases, and 13 bases lay in between. The DNA of the CDR3 is TGCGCCAGCAGAGGCCAGGTTAAGGATACGCAGTATTTT. Its protein product is CASRGQVKDTQYF. The variable domain in full, completed from reference TRBV5-1 and TRBJ2-3, reads KAGVTQTPRYLIKTRGQQVTLSCSPISGHRSVSWYQQTPGQGLQFLFEYFSETQRNKGNFPGRFSGRQFSNSRSEMNVSTLELGDSALYLCASRGQVKDTQYFGPGTRLTVL.

This clonotype was seen a few times. The chain links TRBV20-1 to TRBJ2-1; D is ambiguous. This CDR3 spans 14 amino acids. V lost 3 bases to trimming and J lost 2 bases, with 11 bases between them. Germline V gene sequence: CDR1 DFQATT, CDR2 SNEGSKA (reference sequence). The CDR3: CSASTAETYNEQFF. CDR3 coding DNA: TGCAGTGCTAGCACGGCGGAGACCTACAATGAGCAGTTCTTC.

This clonotype was recorded at least ten times. This chain links TRBV12-3 or TRBV12-4 with TRBJ2-1; 10 nucleotides align to TRBD2. The CDR3 contains 16 residues. The J segment lost 0 bases and the V segment lost 8 bases, leaving 7 bases of the junction unmatched. The CDR3 DNA reads as TGTGCCAGCGTAGGACTAGCGGACGGCTCCTACAATGAGCAGTTCTTC. Translated, it gives CASVGLADGSYNEQFF.

This clonotype came up many times. This rearrangement joins TRBV9 to TRBJ2-1, with D possibly TRBD2 on 7 matching bases. Per germline, CDR1 SGDLS and CDR2 YYNGEE. The V gene lost 6 bases and the J gene lost 5 bases, with 18 bases spanning the gap. The CDR3 totals 15 residues. CDR3 in amino acids: CASNEGGLSNNEQFF. DNA for the CDR3: TGTGCCAGCAATGAAGGGGGACTATCCAACAATGAGCAGTTCTTC.

The V and J genes are TRBV15 and TRBJ1-1; D ambiguous. Deletions cut 1 base from V and 3 bases from J, with 6 bases between. The length of the CDR3 is 13 residues. Per the germline V gene, CDR1 is LNHNV and CDR2 is YYDKDF (reference sequence). CDR3 in amino acids: CATSRGRDTEAFF. The CDR3, as DNA: TGTGCCACCAGCAGAGGACGGGACACTGAAGCTTTCTTT.

This clonotype was counted many times. The V gene is TRBV5-1, the J gene TRBJ2-1, with TRBD2 matching 8 bases. The CDR3 runs 19 residues. With 0 bases clipped from V and 0 bases from J, the junction kept 11 bases outside the gene matches. Germline CDR1 reads SGHRS; CDR2 reads YFSETQ. As DNA, the CDR3 is TGCGCCAGCAGCTTGGTTGCGGGAGGCGGGAGAAGCTCCTACAATGAGCAGTTCTTC. Protein: CASSLVAGGGRSSYNEQFF.

Of note for this clonotype: One end of the junction varies from germline; a read error may be responsible. The chain joins TRBV9 to TRBJ2-7, with a weak D call TRBD2 (6 bases). Germline loops: CDR1 SGDLS, CDR2 YYNGEE. This CDR3 is built from 13 residues. This CDR3 reads CASSPTGSYEQCF. The CDR3 DNA sequence: TGTGCCAGCAGCCCTACCGGGAGCTACGAGCAGTGCTTC.

The chain combines TRBV7-2 with TRBJ2-5; D is unresolved. This CDR3 spans 13 amino acids. CDR1 SGHTA and CDR2 FQGNSA come from the germline V gene. Trimming cost V 2 bases and J 3 bases, with 7 bases left between them. The CDR3 sequence: CASSLMMKETQYF. In DNA form, the CDR3 reads TGTGCCAGCAGCTTAATGATGAAAGAGACCCAGTACTTC.

Details on this clonotype: A much larger clonotype is one base distant, so this may be a read error. This chain links TRBV20-1 with TRBJ2-7; D is uncertain. V shed 0 bases and J shed 2 bases, with 14 bases lying between them. The germline CDR1 and CDR2 sequences are DFQATT and SNEGSKA (reference sequence). The CDR3 is made up of 15 amino acids. The chain's CDR3 is CSARDGYNNPYEQYF. The CDR3 DNA is TGCAGTGCTAGAGATGGTTATAACAACCCCTACGAGCAGTACTTC.

In its sample, this clonotype was seen a few times. The chain uses TRBV7-9 and TRBJ2-7, with D maybe TRBD1 (6 bases). The V and J ends lost 7 bases and 3 bases respectively, with 13 bases between them. Per the germline V gene, CDR1 is SEHNR and CDR2 is FQNEAQ (reference sequence). This CDR3 contains 13 residues. CDR3 amino acids: CASIQTGIYEQYF. CDR3 DNA: TGTGCCAGCATCCAAACAGGGATCTACGAGCAGTACTTC.

The sample holds many counts of this clonotype. The rearrangement joins TRBV7-8 to TRBJ1-1; D might be TRBD1 (6 bases). This CDR3 region has 20 residues. Germline loops: CDR1 SGHVS, CDR2 FQNEAQ. Trimming stripped 5 bases from V and 1 base from J, with 29 bases between. In DNA, the CDR3 is TGTGCCAGCAGCCACGGACAGCCAACGTCGTCAGATGGAACGAACACTGAAGCTTTCTTT. Residues: CASSHGQPTSSDGTNTEAFF.

The sample holds a few counts of this clonotype. The J gene is TRBJ2-7, the V gene TRBV7-8, with 7 bases aligning to TRBD2. Germline CDR1 is SGHVS and CDR2 is FQNEAQ. The CDR3 runs to 15 residues. The trim removed 5 bases at V and 4 bases at J, leaving 11 bases unmatched. CDR3 sequence reads: CASSHPLAGVYEQYF. DNA of the CDR3: TGTGCCAGCAGCCATCCTCTGGCGGGAGTATACGAGCAGTACTTC. The full variable domain, in which reference TRBV7-8 and TRBJ2-7 provide the parts outside the CDR3, is GAGVSQSPRYKVAKRGQDVALRCDPISGHVSLFWYQQALGQGPEFLTYFQNEAQLDKSGLPSDRFFAERPEGSVSTLKIQRTQQEDSAVYLCASSHPLAGVYEQYFGPGTRLTVT.

A few counts support this clonotype. V gene TRBV20-1 combines with J gene TRBJ2-7, with TRBD2 matching over 13 bases. V was pared by 1 base and J by 5 bases, with 2 bases of the junction left unmatched. Per the germline V gene, CDR1 is DFQATT and CDR2 is SNEGSKA (reference sequence). The CDR3 runs 14 residues. CDR3 loop: CSARAGLAGDEQYF. The CDR3 nucleotides read TGCAGTGCTAGAGCCGGACTAGCGGGAGACGAGCAGTACTTC.

The table lists this clonotype with a few counts. CDR3 DNA sequence: TGTGCCAGCAGTTACCTTGGGCAAAAAGAGACCCAGTACTTC. Translation: CASSYLGQKETQYF. The J gene is TRBJ2-5, the V gene TRBV6-5; D gene unclear. Trimming stripped 2 bases from V and 3 bases from J, with 10 bases between. The germline V gene has CDR1 MNHEY and CDR2 SVGAGI. This CDR3 comprises 14 residues.

Many counts were recorded for this clonotype. CDR3 sequence: CSATRGRMGLFSIQYF. CDR3 coding DNA: TGCAGTGCTACACGCGGGAGAATGGGTCTCTTTAGCATTCAGTACTTC. V usage is TRBV20-1 and J usage is TRBJ2-4; TRBD2 aligns across 7 bases. CDR1 and CDR2 (germline): DFQATT, SNEGSKA (reference sequence). CDR3 size: 16 residues. The junction had 18 bases not matched to a gene; V was cut back by 4 bases and J by 9 bases.

At least ten counts were recorded for this clonotype. The rearrangement links TRBV20-1 to TRBJ2-2; D is ambiguous. CDR1 and CDR2 from the germline V gene are DFQATT and SNEGSKA (reference sequence). Trimming cost V 0 bases and J 6 bases, with 11 bases left between them. This CDR3 is 14 amino acids long. The CDR3 DNA reads TGCAGTGCTAGAGATTTGCAGTCGGCCGGGGAGCTGTTTTTT. Translation gives CSARDLQSAGELFF.

The chain recombines TRBV20-1 with TRBJ2-1; tentatively, D is TRBD2 (6 bases). This CDR3 region has 15 residues. Looked up from germline, CDR1 is DFQATT and CDR2 is SNEGSKA (reference sequence). The germline V and J ends were trimmed by 3 bases and 4 bases, with 16 bases remaining between them. The CDR3 coding sequence is TGCAGTGCTAGGGGGGGAATAGCGGATTACAATGAGCAGTTCTTC. It translates to CSARGGIADYNEQFF.

The chain couples TRBV7-7 to TRBJ2-5; TRBD1 matches at 9 bases. The germline CDR1 and CDR2 sequences are SSHAT and FNYEAQ (reference sequence). With 5 bases clipped from V and 4 bases from J, the junction kept 8 bases outside the gene matches. CDR3 length equals 15 residues. This CDR3 is CASSRYPGQGETQYF. CDR3 coding DNA: TGTGCCAGCAGCCGATACCCGGGACAGGGAGAGACCCAGTACTTC.

This clonotype was observed a few times. The chain uses TRBV14 and TRBJ2-3, with 13 bases matching TRBD2. The germline CDR1 and CDR2 sequences are SGHDN and FVKESK. There are 16 residues in the CDR3. Germline trimming cut 4 bases from V and 5 bases from J; bases unmatched to any gene: 6. The CDR3 DNA reads TGTGCCAGCAGCCGCGGGACTAGCGGGAATCTAGATACGCAGTATTTT. This encodes CASSRGTSGNLDTQYF. The full variable domain, completed using reference TRBV14 and TRBJ2-3, is EAGVTQFPSHSVIEKGQTVTLRCDPISGHDNLYWYRRVMGKEIKFLLHFVKESKQDESGMPNNRFLAERTGGTYSTLKVQPAELEDSGVYFCASSRGTSGNLDTQYFGPGTRLTVL.

At least ten counts were recorded for this clonotype. Written as DNA, the CDR3 is TGCAGTGCTAGTGTCCTAGCGGGAGTGTTGACTAGCACAGATACGCAGTATTTT. This gives the protein CSASVLAGVLTSTDTQYF. The J gene is TRBJ2-3, the V gene TRBV20-1, with 10 nucleotides matching TRBD2. CDR1 is DFQATT, CDR2 SNEGSKA, per germline (reference sequence). This CDR3 contains 18 residues. V gave up 3 bases and J gave up 0 bases; unmatched junction bases: 12.

Many counts were recorded for this clonotype. The V call is TRBV12-3 or TRBV12-4, the J call TRBJ1-6; tentatively, D is TRBD1 (5 bases). The CDR3 runs 14 residues. V was cut by 3 bases and J by 12 bases, with 15 bases left in between. This chain's CDR3 is CASSFTGGDRPLHF. The CDR3 nucleotides read TGTGCCAGCAGTTTTACAGGAGGCGATCGACCCCTCCACTTT.

Ten or more counts support this clonotype. CDR3 region: CASRGGPDEQYF. DNA of the CDR3: TGTGCCAGCAGGGGAGGGCCCGACGAGCAGTACTTC. This chain links TRBV7-9 with TRBJ2-7; TRBD2 matches at 7 bases. The length of the CDR3 is 12 residues. Germline V CDR1 and CDR2: SEHNR, FQNEAQ (reference sequence). J gave up 5 bases and V 6 bases, and 4 bases lay outside the gene matches.

This clonotype was counted a few times. The chain is built from TRBV20-1 and TRBJ2-7; the D gene is possibly TRBD2 (5 bases). V dropped 1 base and J dropped 3 bases, with 7 bases sitting between them. The CDR3 runs 12 residues. Germline CDR1 and CDR2: DFQATT and SNEGSKA (reference sequence). The CDR3 loop is CSARGRDYEQYF. The CDR3 DNA reads TGCAGTGCTAGAGGCCGGGACTACGAGCAGTACTTC.